This T cell receptor (beta chain) came from a study of OX40 agonist ivuxolimab in advanced cancers. Libraries were prepared by immunoSEQ multiplex PCR; TCRdb keeps only in-frame clonotypes and omits some of them. The data contain about 77,000 clones, 80% to 90% of them singletons. Concerning this clone: What it binds is unknown.

Individuals having autoimmune disease history or systemic immunosuppression were not enrolled. Study-wide results and caveats: At 0.1 to 3.0 mg/kg, clonal expansion of CD4+ and CD8+ blood T cells had occurred by week 6.

This CDR3 has 12 amino acids. Germline V gene lookup returns CDR1 SGHTA and CDR2 FQGNSA. Deletions cut 3 bases from V and 0 bases from J, with 0 bases between. This chain links TRBV7-2 with TRBJ1-3; D remains ambiguous. The receptor comes from an adult with an advanced solid tumor such as melanoma, head and neck, liver or kidney cancer. This specimen consisted of CD4+ or CD8+ T cells sorted from blood, obtained in a trial of the OX40 agonist ivuxolimab. In DNA, the CDR3 is TGTGCCAGCAGCTTCTCTGGAAACACCATATATTTT. This sequence encodes CASSFSGNTIYF.